These 25 T cell receptor beta chains originate from one sample sequenced in a study of T cell responses to AZD1222 COVID-19 vaccine. Assay: immunoSEQ multiplex PCR; the TCRdb copy retains only in-frame clones and omits some. The sample holds 100,000 to 150,000 clones, approximately 90% seen once. Source: peripheral blood, taken on day 0 of AZD1222 vaccination. These receptors were taken from an adult in good health.

The rearrangement joins TRBV6-5 to TRBJ2-1; 8 bases are a match to TRBD2. The CDR3 spans 14 residues. CDR1 MNHEY and CDR2 SVGAGI come from the germline V gene. The junction had 3 bases not matched to a gene; V was cut back by 4 bases and J by 4 bases. The CDR3 reads CASSLAGSYNEQFF. The CDR3 DNA follows: TGTGCCAGCAGTTTAGCGGGGTCTTACAATGAGCAGTTCTTC.

The chain combines TRBV7-2 with TRBJ1-1; D call uncertain. Per the germline V gene, CDR1 is SGHTA and CDR2 is FQGNSA. The V end was cut by 2 bases, the J end by 0 bases, with 7 bases between. There are 14 residues in the CDR3. In nucleotides, the CDR3 is TGTGCCAGCAGCTTACCCCAGATGAACACTGAAGCTTTCTTT. Translating it yields CASSLPQMNTEAFF.

The chain has TRBV10-2 and TRBJ1-3, with 7 nucleotides matching TRBD1. V lost 4 bases and J lost 0; bases outside the gene matches: 0. The CDR3 loop spans 14 amino acids. Looked up from germline, CDR1 is WSHSY and CDR2 is SAAADI. The DNA of the CDR3 is TGCGCCAGCAGTGGGACAGGCTCTGGAAACACCATATATTTT. Amino acid sequence: CASSGTGSGNTIYF.

This clone was detected only once. The gene calls are TRBV6-6 and TRBJ2-7; 8 bases agree with TRBD1. The V and J ends lost 6 bases and 2 bases, in that order; junction bases with no gene match: 3. The CDR3 length is 13 residues. Germline CDR1 and CDR2: MNHNY and SVGAGI (reference sequence). CDR3 sequence (DNA): TGTGCCAGCAGCTTACAGGGGGCCTACGAGCAGTACTTC. Its translation: CASSLQGAYEQYF.

V and J are TRBV29-1 and TRBJ1-1, with D possibly TRBD1 on 6 matching bases. The CDR3 is 14 amino acids. Trimming removed 6 bases at V and 0 bases at J, with 14 bases between. Per germline, CDR1 SQVTM and CDR2 ANQGSEA. The CDR3 DNA sequence: TGCAGCGTGATGGGGGCCAGGCTGAACACTGAAGCTTTCTTT. This sequence encodes CSVMGARLNTEAFF.

The gene calls are TRBV5-6 and TRBJ1-4; possible D gene TRBD1, 6 bases. This CDR3 region has 15 residues. V was trimmed by 4 bases and J by 8 bases, leaving 18 bases between them. The V gene's germline CDR1 is SGHDT and CDR2 YYEEEE. Here the CDR3 reads CASSVSTGLGEKLFF. CDR3 nucleotide sequence: TGTGCCAGCAGCGTGTCAACAGGGCTCGGAGAAAAACTGTTTTTT.

This clone was detected once. The CDR3 here is CASSLNGPGEGLEQYF. Written as DNA, the CDR3 is TGTGCCAGCAGTTTAAACGGTCCAGGGGAAGGGCTCGAGCAGTACTTC. The J gene is TRBJ2-7, the V gene TRBV27; the D gene is possibly TRBD1 (6 bases). The germline V gene has CDR1 MNHEY and CDR2 SMNVEV (reference sequence). Trimming stripped 2 bases from V and 6 bases from J, with 20 bases between. The CDR3 is made up of 16 amino acids.

The chain uses TRBV6-6 and TRBJ2-7; 14 bases are a match to TRBD2. CDR1 is MNHNY, CDR2 SVGAGI, per germline (reference sequence). The V and J ends lost 5 bases and 4 bases, in that order; junction bases with no gene match: 7. CDR3 length equals 16 residues. The CDR3 is CASSRLAGGLEYEQYF. The CDR3 DNA is TGTGCCAGCAGTCGACTAGCGGGGGGGCTGGAGTACGAGCAGTACTTC.

The chain is built from TRBV5-4 and TRBJ1-2, with TRBD1 identical over 7 bases. J gave up 2 bases and V 2 bases, and 6 bases lay outside the gene matches. This CDR3 spans 15 amino acids. Germline V gene lookup returns CDR1 SGHNT and CDR2 YYREEE (reference sequence). The CDR3 region has the DNA TGTGCCAGCAGCTTCACAGGGGCGTCGAACTATGGCTACACCTTC. Translated: CASSFTGASNYGYTF.

About this clone itself: Relative to the germline gene, one junction end is altered; a read error may explain this. The J gene is TRBJ2-1, the V gene TRBV19; weak D call: TRBD2 (6 bases). Germline V lookup: CDR1 LNHDA, CDR2 SQIVND (reference sequence). There are 15 residues in the CDR3. The CDR3 sequence: CASSISGSSYNERFF. The DNA of the CDR3 is TGTGCCAGTAGTATTAGCGGCAGCTCCTACAATGAGCGGTTCTTC.

The rearrangement joins TRBV15 to TRBJ2-6; D remains unclear. From germline, CDR1 is LNHNV and CDR2 YYDKDF (reference sequence). V was clipped by 5 bases and J by 0 bases, with 11 bases between them. The CDR3 extends over 16 amino acids. CDR3 residues: CATSSEASSGANVLTF. CDR3 nucleotide sequence: TGTGCCACCAGCTCAGAGGCGAGCTCTGGGGCCAACGTCCTGACTTTC. The full variable domain, its missing parts supplied by reference TRBV15 and TRBJ2-6, is DAMVIQNPRYQVTQFGKPVTLSCSQTLNHNVMYWYQQKSSQAPKLLFHYYDKDFNNEADTPDNFQSRRPNTSFCFLDIRSPGLGDTAMYLCATSSEASSGANVLTFGAGSRLTVL.

This clone was found once. Additional DNA sequences in this sample encode the identical CDR3. The chain carries TRBV14 and TRBJ1-5; no reliable D call. This CDR3 has 13 residues. V lost 0 bases to trimming and J lost 7 bases, with 7 bases between them. The germline CDR1 and CDR2 sequences are SGHDN and FVKESK. CDR3: CASSQDLGQPQHF. The CDR3 nucleotides read TGTGCCAGCAGCCAAGATTTGGGACAGCCCCAGCATTTT.

The V gene is TRBV10-3, the J gene TRBJ1-2; D is possibly TRBD1 (6 bases). The CDR3 length is 15 residues. CDR1 ENHRY and CDR2 SYGVKD come from the germline V gene. The ends were cut back, 4 bases at V and 3 bases at J, with 15 bases in the middle. CDR3 in DNA: TGTGCCATCAGTGCCGAAGATGCAGGGGACTATGGCTACACCTTC. Its protein product is CAISAEDAGDYGYTF.

The chain joins TRBV6-2 or TRBV6-3 to TRBJ2-7; D call uncertain. The germline gives CDR1 MNHEY, CDR2 SVGEGT. CDR3 size: 12 residues. Trimming took off 0 bases at V and 2 bases at J, with 2 bases between the two ends. The DNA for the CDR3 is TGTGCCAGCAGTTACTCTCCCTACGAGCAGTACTTC. This encodes CASSYSPYEQYF.

The CDR3 coding sequence is TGTGCCAGCAGCCAACAGGGGACCTTTAACTATGGCTACACCTTC. Translated, it gives CASSQQGTFNYGYTF. V and J are TRBV7-9 and TRBJ1-2; the match to TRBD1 covers 7 bases. The CDR3 is made up of 15 amino acids. Trimming took 5 bases from V and 1 from J; bases not matched to a gene: 7. Germline V lookup: CDR1 SEHNR, CDR2 FQNEAQ (reference sequence).

CDR3 nucleotides: TGTGCCACCAGTGAGGGTCCATCAGTTAATGAAAAACTGTTTTTT. Translated, it gives CATSEGPSVNEKLFF. The chain couples TRBV24-1 to TRBJ1-4; D is ambiguous. The germline V and J ends were trimmed by 4 bases and 4 bases, with 12 bases remaining between them. Per the germline V gene, CDR1 is KGHDR and CDR2 is SFDVKD. The CDR3 loop spans 15 amino acids.

The chain carries TRBV6-4 and TRBJ2-6; the match to TRBD1 covers 11 bases. Germline V gene sequence: CDR1 MRHNA, CDR2 SNTAGT. After removal of 6 bases from V and 0 bases from J, the junction contained 4 bases not matched to a gene. This CDR3 spans 17 amino acids. This CDR3 is CASSRDRGSSGANVLTF. DNA for the CDR3: TGTGCCAGCAGCCGGGACAGGGGGTCCTCTGGGGCCAACGTCCTGACTTTC.

The chain links TRBV10-3 to TRBJ1-4; maybe TRBD1 (5 bases). CDR1 and CDR2 from the germline V gene are ENHRY and SYGVKD. V dropped 10 bases and J dropped 0 bases, with 12 bases sitting between them. There are 14 residues in the CDR3. This CDR3 reads CATFTGATNEKLFF. The CDR3, as DNA: TGTGCCACCTTCACGGGGGCAACTAATGAAAAACTGTTTTTT.

The rearrangement joins TRBV20-1 to TRBJ2-1; no clear D gene. Germline assignment: CDR1 DFQATT and CDR2 SNEGSKA (reference sequence). V gave up 3 bases and J gave up 6 bases, with 6 bases separating them. The CDR3 has 11 residues. The CDR3 loop is CSASISNEQFF. The CDR3 DNA is TGCAGTGCTAGCATAAGCAATGAGCAGTTCTTC.

The chain recombines TRBV7-9 with TRBJ2-2, with 8 bases fitting TRBD1. Germline values: CDR1 SEHNR, CDR2 FQNEAQ (reference sequence). The CDR3 length is 17 residues. With 2 bases clipped from V and 5 bases from J, the junction kept 10 bases outside the gene matches. The CDR3 reads CASSLYSRGHFTGELFF. The CDR3 nucleotides are TGTGCCAGCAGCTTATACTCCAGGGGGCATTTTACCGGGGAGCTGTTTTTT.

The chain joins TRBV29-1 to TRBJ2-2, with D perhaps matching TRBD1 (5 bases). This CDR3 has 15 residues. The germline gives CDR1 SQVTM, CDR2 ANQGSEA. V was trimmed by 0 bases and J by 1 base, leaving 9 bases between them. CDR3: CSVEEGQMNTGELFF. In DNA, the CDR3 is TGCAGCGTTGAAGAGGGGCAAATGAACACCGGGGAGCTGTTTTTT.

CDR3 in amino acids: CATRKGTGEPNTEAFF. CDR3 nucleotides: TGTGCCACCAGGAAGGGGACAGGAGAACCGAACACTGAAGCTTTCTTT. This chain links TRBV24-1 with TRBJ1-1; TRBD1 agrees at 8 bases. Germline V gene sequence: CDR1 KGHDR, CDR2 SFDVKD. The ends lost 7 bases at V and 1 base at J; junction bases unmatched: 10. This CDR3 has 16 amino acids.

This clone was counted once. This chain links TRBV27 with TRBJ1-1; no firm D call. The CDR3 has 14 residues. Germline assignment: CDR1 MNHEY and CDR2 SMNVEV (reference sequence). Trimming took off 6 bases at V and 5 bases at J, with 16 bases between the two ends. The CDR3 nucleotides read TGTGCCAGCAGCCTGGGTGGGGTGAGGACTGAAGCTTTCTTT. It codes for CASSLGGVRTEAFF.

This clone appeared a few times. The V gene is TRBV6-2 or TRBV6-3, the J gene TRBJ1-1; D remains unclear. The CDR3 is 14 amino acids. The germline CDR1 and CDR2 sequences are MNHEY and SVGEGT. V shed 2 bases and J shed 0 bases, with 7 bases lying between them. Written as DNA, the CDR3 is TGTGCCAGCAGTTACCCGGTCTTGAACACTGAAGCTTTCTTT. Amino acids: CASSYPVLNTEAFF.

The chain carries TRBV11-2 and TRBJ1-2; the D is unclear. V shed 6 bases and J shed 2 bases, with 10 bases lying between them. Germline values: CDR1 SGHAT, CDR2 FQNNGV. The CDR3 is 13 residues long. This CDR3 reads CASRSLGNYGYTF. CDR3 coding DNA: TGTGCCAGCAGATCCTTGGGGAACTATGGCTACACCTTC.